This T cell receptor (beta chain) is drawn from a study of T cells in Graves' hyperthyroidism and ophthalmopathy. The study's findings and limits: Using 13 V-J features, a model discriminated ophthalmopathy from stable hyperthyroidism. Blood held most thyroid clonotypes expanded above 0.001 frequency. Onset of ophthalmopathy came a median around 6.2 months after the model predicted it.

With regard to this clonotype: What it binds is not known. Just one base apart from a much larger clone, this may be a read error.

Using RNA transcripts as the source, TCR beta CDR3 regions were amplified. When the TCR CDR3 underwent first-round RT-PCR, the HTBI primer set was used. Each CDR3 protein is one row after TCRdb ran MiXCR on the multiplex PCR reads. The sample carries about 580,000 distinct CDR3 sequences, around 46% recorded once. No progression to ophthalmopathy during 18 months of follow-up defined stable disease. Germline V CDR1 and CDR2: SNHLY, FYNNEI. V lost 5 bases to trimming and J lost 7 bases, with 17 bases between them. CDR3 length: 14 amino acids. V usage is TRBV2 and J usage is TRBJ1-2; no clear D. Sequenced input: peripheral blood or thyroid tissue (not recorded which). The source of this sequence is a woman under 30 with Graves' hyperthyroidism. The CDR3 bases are TGTGCCAGCAGTCCAGCCCTCGTTGGGAGTGGCTACACCTTC. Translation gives CASSPALVGSGYTF.